Listed here are 10 T cell receptor beta chains from one sample, sequenced in a study of T-cell memory formation after mild COVID-19. TCRdb re-called the 5' RACE reads with MiXCR, one entry per CDR3 protein. The table records about 150,000 distinct CDR3 sequences, roughly 24% of them present only once. Sequenced: PBMCs or a T cell subset sorted from them (not recorded which). The receptor source for this set is an adult woman who had mild COVID-19 (a few samples of this study predate the infection). Cell type and time point are not known.

The chain has TRBV24-1 and TRBJ2-3; D remains ambiguous. CDR1 is KGHDR and CDR2 is SFDVKD in the germline V gene. The CDR3 spans 14 residues. Trimming removed 1 base from V and 1 base from J, with 5 bases in between. The CDR3 DNA reads TGTGCCACCAGTGATTTAGCAGGCACAGATACGCAGTATTTT. Translation gives CATSDLAGTDTQYF.

The rearrangement links TRBV25-1 to TRBJ2-7; maybe TRBD1 (6 bases). This CDR3 is built from 14 residues. Per the germline V gene, CDR1 is MGHDK and CDR2 is SYGVNS. V lost 3 bases and J 2 bases, leaving 11 bases between the germline ends. CDR3 loop: CASSDWDIPYEQYF. In DNA, the CDR3 is TGTGCCAGCAGTGATTGGGACATCCCCTACGAGCAGTACTTC.

This clonotype showed up just once. The chain employs TRBV12-3 or TRBV12-4 and TRBJ1-2; no firm D call. The CDR3 is 12 amino acids. The V gene lost 0 bases and the J gene lost 10 bases, with 9 bases spanning the gap. This chain's CDR3 is CASSLASTAYTF. The CDR3 DNA sequence: TGTGCCAGCAGTTTAGCGTCGACGGCCTACACCTTC.

This clonotype was detected a few times. V is TRBV6-5 and J is TRBJ2-5; perhaps TRBD2 as D (5 bases). Germline loops: CDR1 MNHEY, CDR2 SVGAGI. This CDR3 is 13 amino acids long. The germline V and J ends were trimmed by 2 bases and 3 bases, with 7 bases remaining between them. Written as DNA, the CDR3 is TGTGCCAGCAGTTACCCGGGAAAAGAGACCCAGTACTTC. Its protein is CASSYPGKETQYF.

Only a few counts were recorded for this clonotype. The chain combines TRBV27 with TRBJ2-3; perhaps TRBD2 as D (5 bases). Germline CDR1 MNHEY, CDR2 SMNVEV (reference sequence). V was trimmed by 3 bases and J by 1 base, leaving 20 bases between them. This CDR3 has 18 residues. The CDR3 DNA reads as TGTGCCAGCAGTTTCGGTGGAGCCAGCCTAGCTGGCACAGATACGCAGTATTTT. The encoded protein is CASSFGGASLAGTDTQYF.

This sequence joins TRBV28 and TRBJ2-2; 8 bases are shared with TRBD2. CDR3 length: 18 residues. The germline V gene encodes CDR1 MDHEN and CDR2 SYDVKM. The trim removed 3 bases at V and 3 bases at J, leaving 12 bases unmatched. CDR3 DNA: TGTGCCAGCAGTTTGAATCTTCGGGAGGGAAAGGACACCGGGGAGCTGTTTTTT. Its translation: CASSLNLREGKDTGELFF.

As regards this clonotype: A junction end diverges from the germline sequence, so it may reflect a read error. V and J are TRBV6-2 or TRBV6-3 and TRBJ2-1, with D possibly matching TRBD1 (5 bases). The germline CDR1 and CDR2 sequences are MNHEY and SVGEGT. This CDR3 is built from 13 residues. The CDR3 DNA follows: TGTGCCACCAGTTGGACAAACTACAATGAGCAGTTCTTC. This gives the protein CATSWTNYNEQFF.

The chain employs TRBV7-9 and TRBJ2-6; no firm D call. The CDR3 sequence is 15 residues long. The germline V and J ends were trimmed by 5 bases and 4 bases, with 12 bases remaining between them. Germline CDR1 is SEHNR and CDR2 is FQNEAQ (reference sequence). CDR3 sequence: CASSPPLEGANVLTF. In nucleotides, the CDR3 is TGTGCCAGCAGCCCGCCCCTGGAAGGGGCCAACGTCCTGACTTTC.

This clonotype was picked up many times. The V and J genes are TRBV29-1 and TRBJ1-2; D remains unclear. This CDR3 contains 13 residues. Germline values: CDR1 SQVTM, CDR2 ANQGSEA. V was shortened by 5 bases and J by 2 bases, with 12 bases between the two germline ends. CDR3 sequence (DNA): TGCAGCGTTCTAGGCGGAGAAAACTATGGCTACACCTTC. Encoded protein: CSVLGGENYGYTF.

V is TRBV5-4 and J is TRBJ1-1; D is ambiguous. The CDR3 spans 15 residues. CDR1 and CDR2 from the germline V gene are SGHNT and YYREEE (reference sequence). The ends were cut back, 2 bases at V and 0 bases at J, with 11 bases in the middle. DNA for the CDR3: TGTGCCAGCAGCTTTAGTCGGATCTTGAACACTGAAGCTTTCTTT. Its translation is CASSFSRILNTEAFF.